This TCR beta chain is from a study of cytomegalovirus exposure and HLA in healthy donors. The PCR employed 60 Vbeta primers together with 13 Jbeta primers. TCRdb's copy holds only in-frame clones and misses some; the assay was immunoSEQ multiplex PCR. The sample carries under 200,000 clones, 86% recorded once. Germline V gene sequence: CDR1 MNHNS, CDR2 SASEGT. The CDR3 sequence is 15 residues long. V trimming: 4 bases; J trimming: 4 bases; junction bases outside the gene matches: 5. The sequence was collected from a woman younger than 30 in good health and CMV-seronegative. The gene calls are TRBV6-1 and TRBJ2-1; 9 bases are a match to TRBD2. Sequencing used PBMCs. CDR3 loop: CASSGEAGGYNEQFF. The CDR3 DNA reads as TGTGCCAGCAGTGGTGAAGCGGGAGGATACAATGAGCAGTTCTTC.